This T cell receptor (beta chain) stems from a study of blood T cell repertoires in COVID-19. TCRdb's table, derived via immunoSEQ multiplex PCR, lists solely in-frame clones and lacks some. The data hold approximately 220,000 clones, with 83% observed a single time. Germline values: CDR1 MDHEN, CDR2 SYDVKM. CDR3 size: 12 residues. To note about this clone: A read error may account for a junction end that differs from germline.

Sequences were obtained from PBMCs or T cells enriched from blood (not recorded which). The V gene is TRBV28, the J gene TRBJ1-3; D not certain. The clonotype comes from a woman aged 45-65 years who had been exposed to COVID-19. CDR3 residues: CASSLDGQKWDF. DNA for the CDR3: TGTGCCAGCAGTTTAGATGGGCAGAAATGGGATTTT.